The rows below give T cell receptor beta chains drawn from one sample of a study of vaccination effects on CD4 cells after COVID-19. Their antigens remain unidentified. The data were produced by immunoSEQ multiplex PCR, yet TCRdb's version contains in-frame clones alone and is incomplete. Among 25,000 to 35,000 clones listed, around 72% were seen once. The sequenced sample was CD4+ T cells from PBMCs cultured with SARS-CoV-2 spike peptides, obtained before COVID-19 vaccination. All receptors derive from a human donor who received a COVID-19 vaccine. Both conserved end residues are part of each CDR3. A D gene is named only where the DNA matches it firmly.

V gene	D gene	J gene	CDR3 protein
TRBV30	TRBD1	TRBJ1-6	CAWKTPPGTGYNSPLHF
TRBV13	TRBD2	TRBJ2-2	CASSPGLALNTGELFF
TRBV6-8	.	TRBJ2-5	CASSYGAQETQYF
TRBV7-9	.	TRBJ2-3	CASKRGPTTDTQYF
TRBV5-4	TRBD2	TRBJ2-1	CASSLGLAVEQFF
TRBV30	.	TRBJ1-6	CAWPFVGQDNSPLHF
TRBV6-5	.	TRBJ1-2	CASSSGRRYGYTF
TRBV12-3/TRBV12-4	.	TRBJ1-3	CASSLVNGNTIYF
TRBV2	TRBD2	TRBJ2-3	CASRAGTSVTDTQYF
TRBV3-1/TRBV3-2	.	TRBJ1-2	CASSQGSRNYGYTF
TRBV5-6	.	TRBJ2-7	CASSFTGFPYEQYF
TRBV14	.	TRBJ1-4	CASSRGGTNEKLFF
TRBV3-1/TRBV3-2	TRBD2	TRBJ2-3	CASSHLPGLREDTQYF
TRBV5-5	TRBD1	TRBJ1-1	CASSLENWDRALNTEAFF
TRBV4-1	.	TRBJ2-7	CASSQSEAAYEQYF
TRBV2	.	TRBJ2-5	CASSEQGLARETQYF
TRBV3-1/TRBV3-2	TRBD1	TRBJ2-7	CASRPGQGAYEQYF
TRBV11-2	.	TRBJ2-3	CASSLEGSYSTDTQYF
TRBV18	.	TRBJ1-2	CASSPLGVFDYGYTF
TRBV9	.	TRBJ1-4	CASSVGGIGEKLFF
TRBV9	TRBD2	TRBJ2-1	CASSTHGGSGNEQFF
TRBV6-5	TRBD2	TRBJ2-7	CASRLAGEYEQYF
TRBV9	TRBD2	TRBJ2-2	CASSVSGSAGELFF
TRBV6-5	TRBD2	TRBJ2-7	CASSHAGTNFYEQYF
TRBV6-2/TRBV6-3	.	TRBJ2-5	CASSPGQETQYF
TRBV30	.	TRBJ1-6	CAWSKPPLHF
TRBV7-8	TRBD2	TRBJ2-7	CASGSIRERGRYEQYF
TRBV7-9	.	TRBJ2-4	CASTAAENIQYF
TRBV10-3	.	TRBJ2-5	CAARGQETQYF
TRBV2	.	TRBJ1-1	CASSWVENTEAFF
TRBV28	.	TRBJ2-3	CASSVGTPHTQYF
TRBV4-1	TRBD2	TRBJ2-7	CASSQGGLAGDGRHEQYF
TRBV7-2	TRBD2	TRBJ2-3	CASSLDPGLAGEADTQYF
TRBV5-1	TRBD1	TRBJ2-5	CASSPGSGQGTQYF
TRBV28	TRBD1	TRBJ1-4	CASSPLGQRNEKLFF